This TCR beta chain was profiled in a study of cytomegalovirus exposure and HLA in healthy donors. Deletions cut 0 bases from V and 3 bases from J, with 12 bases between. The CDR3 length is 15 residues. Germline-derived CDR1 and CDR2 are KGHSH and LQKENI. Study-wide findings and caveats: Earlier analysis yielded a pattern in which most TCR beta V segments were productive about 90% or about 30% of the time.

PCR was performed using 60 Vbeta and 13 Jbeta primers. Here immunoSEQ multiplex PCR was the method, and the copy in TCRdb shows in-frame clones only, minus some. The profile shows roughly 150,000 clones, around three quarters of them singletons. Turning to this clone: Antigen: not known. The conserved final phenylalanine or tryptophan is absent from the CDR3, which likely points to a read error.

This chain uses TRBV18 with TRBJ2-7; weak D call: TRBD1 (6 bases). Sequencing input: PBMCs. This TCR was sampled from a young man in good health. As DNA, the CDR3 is TGTGCCAGCTCACCACCGGCTCAGGGGAGCTACGAGCAGTACCTC. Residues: CASSPPAQGSYEQYL.